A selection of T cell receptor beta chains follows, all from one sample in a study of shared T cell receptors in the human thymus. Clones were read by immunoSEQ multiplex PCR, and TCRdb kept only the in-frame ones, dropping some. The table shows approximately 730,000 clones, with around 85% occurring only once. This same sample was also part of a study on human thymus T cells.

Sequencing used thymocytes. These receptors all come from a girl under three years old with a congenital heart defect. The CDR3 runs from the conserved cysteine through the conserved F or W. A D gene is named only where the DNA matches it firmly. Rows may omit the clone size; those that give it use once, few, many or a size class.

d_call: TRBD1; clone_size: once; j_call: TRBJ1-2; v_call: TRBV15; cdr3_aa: CATSGTGPYGYTF; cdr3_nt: TGTGCCACCAGCGGGACAGGTCCCTATGGCTACACCTTC
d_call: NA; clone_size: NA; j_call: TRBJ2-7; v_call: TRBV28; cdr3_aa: CASRARGYEQYF; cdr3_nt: TGTGCCAGCAGGGCAAGGGGATACGAGCAGTACTTC
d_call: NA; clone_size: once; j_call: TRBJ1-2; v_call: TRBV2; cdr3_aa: CASSETPREASYGYTF; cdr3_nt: TGTGCCAGCAGTGAAACACCCAGGGAAGCGTCCTATGGCTACACCTTC
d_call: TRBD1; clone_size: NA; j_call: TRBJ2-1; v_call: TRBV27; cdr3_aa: CATRGQGATNEQFF; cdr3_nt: TGTGCCACCCGGGGACAGGGGGCAACGAATGAGCAGTTCTTC
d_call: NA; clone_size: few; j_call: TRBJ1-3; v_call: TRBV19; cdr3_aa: CASSKGMFLSGNTIYF; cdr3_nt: TGTGCCAGTAGTAAGGGGATGTTCCTCTCTGGAAACACCATATATTTT
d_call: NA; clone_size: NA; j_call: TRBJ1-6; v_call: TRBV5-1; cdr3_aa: CASSLESSPLHF; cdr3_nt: TGCGCCAGCAGCTTGGAGAGTTCACCCCTCCACTTT
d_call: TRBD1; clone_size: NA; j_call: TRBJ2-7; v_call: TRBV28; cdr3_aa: CASSTPTKTGGPPSYEQYF; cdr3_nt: TGTGCCAGCAGCACCCCTACTAAGACAGGGGGCCCCCCCTCCTACGAGCAGTACTTC
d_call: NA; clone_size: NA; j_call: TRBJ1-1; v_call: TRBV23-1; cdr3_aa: CASSQCEPMNTEAFF; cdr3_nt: TGCGCCAGCAGTCAATGTGAGCCCATGAACACTGAAGCTTTCTTT
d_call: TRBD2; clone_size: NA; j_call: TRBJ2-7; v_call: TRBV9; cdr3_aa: CASSGGTSGYEQYF; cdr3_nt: TGTGCCAGCAGCGGAGGGACTAGCGGGTACGAGCAGTACTTC
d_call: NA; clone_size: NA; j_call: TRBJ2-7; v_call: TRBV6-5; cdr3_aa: CASSYTSSYEQYF; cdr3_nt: TGTGCCAGCAGTTATACATCCTCCTACGAGCAGTACTTC
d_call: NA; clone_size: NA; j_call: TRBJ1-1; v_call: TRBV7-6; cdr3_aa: CASSLVPHDRNTEAFF; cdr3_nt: TGTGCCAGCAGCTTAGTGCCCCATGACAGGAACACTGAAGCTTTCTTT
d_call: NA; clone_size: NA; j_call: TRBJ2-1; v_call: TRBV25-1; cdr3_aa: CASSWRSSYNEQFF; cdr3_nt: TGTGCCAGCAGTTGGCGGAGCTCCTACAATGAGCAGTTCTTC
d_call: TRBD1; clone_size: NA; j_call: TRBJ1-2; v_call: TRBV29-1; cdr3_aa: CSAVPRRGQSGGYTF; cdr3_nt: TGCAGCGCCGTCCCTCGCCGGGGACAGTCTGGCGGCTACACCTTC
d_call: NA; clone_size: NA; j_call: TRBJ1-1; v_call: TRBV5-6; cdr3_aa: CASTFMGDEMNTEAFF; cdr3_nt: TGTGCCAGCACCTTCATGGGAGATGAGATGAACACTGAAGCTTTCTTT
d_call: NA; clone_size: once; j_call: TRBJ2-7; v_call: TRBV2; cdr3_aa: CASSETLQVEQYF; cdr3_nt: TGTGCCAGCAGTGAGACCCTGCAGGTCGAGCAGTACTTC
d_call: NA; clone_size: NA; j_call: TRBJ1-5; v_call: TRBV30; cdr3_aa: CAWSAGHSSNQPQHF; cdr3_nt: TGTGCCTGGAGTGCGGGACACTCTAGCAATCAGCCCCAGCATTTT
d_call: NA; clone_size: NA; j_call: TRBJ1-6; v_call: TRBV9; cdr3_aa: CASSAGKVGSPLHF; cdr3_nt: TGTGCCAGCAGCGCAGGGAAGGTCGGTTCACCCCTCCACTTT
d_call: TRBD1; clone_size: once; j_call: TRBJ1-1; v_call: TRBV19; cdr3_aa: CASRQRGTGGDYTEAFF; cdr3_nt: TGTGCCAGTAGACAAAGGGGGACAGGGGGCGATTACACTGAAGCTTTCTTT
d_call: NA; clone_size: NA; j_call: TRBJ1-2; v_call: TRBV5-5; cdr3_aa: CASSARSKTGLYGYTF; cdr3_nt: TGTGCCAGCAGCGCCCGCTCAAAGACGGGTCTCTATGGCTACACCTTC
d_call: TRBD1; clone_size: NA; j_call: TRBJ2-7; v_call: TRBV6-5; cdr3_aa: CASTGQGFYEQYF; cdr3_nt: TGTGCCAGCACGGGACAGGGGTTTTACGAGCAGTACTTC
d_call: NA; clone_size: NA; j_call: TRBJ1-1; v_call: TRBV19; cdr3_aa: CASSIGAVLNTEAFF; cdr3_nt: TGTGCCAGTAGTATTGGAGCTGTATTGAACACTGAAGCTTTCTTT
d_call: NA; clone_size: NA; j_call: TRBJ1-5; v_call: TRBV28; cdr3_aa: CASGYSYNQPQHF; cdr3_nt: TGTGCCAGCGGGTACAGTTACAATCAGCCCCAGCATTTT
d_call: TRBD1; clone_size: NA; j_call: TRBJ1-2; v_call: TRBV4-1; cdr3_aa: CASSQRQGVFGYTF; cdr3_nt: TGCGCCAGCAGCCAACGACAGGGGGTCTTTGGCTACACCTTC
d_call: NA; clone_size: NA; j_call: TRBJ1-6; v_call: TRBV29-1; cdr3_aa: CSVTTGTDNSPLHF; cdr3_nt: TGCAGCGTTACGACCGGGACTGATAATTCACCCCTCCACTTT